The sequence of this T cell receptor beta chain was determined in a study of T-cell memory formation after mild COVID-19. TCRdb called the 5' RACE reads again in MiXCR, with one record for every CDR3 protein. The sample lists a few hundred thousand distinct CDR3 sequences, around 21% seen once, with under 15% in the top ten. The CDR3 is 16 residues long. The V end was cut by 5 bases, the J end by 5 bases, with 23 bases between. From germline, CDR1 is SGHNT and CDR2 YYREEE (reference sequence). This clonotype was obtained from an adult woman who had mild COVID-19 (a few samples of this study predate the infection). Cell type and time point are not known. The sequenced sample was PBMCs or a T cell subset sorted from them (not recorded which). The chain is built from TRBV5-4 and TRBJ2-7; possibly TRBD2 for D (6 bases). Here the CDR3 DNA reads TGTGCCAGCAGTTTCGCGACGCCGGCGGGGAAGGACGAGCAGTACTTC. This gives the protein CASSFATPAGKDEQYF.